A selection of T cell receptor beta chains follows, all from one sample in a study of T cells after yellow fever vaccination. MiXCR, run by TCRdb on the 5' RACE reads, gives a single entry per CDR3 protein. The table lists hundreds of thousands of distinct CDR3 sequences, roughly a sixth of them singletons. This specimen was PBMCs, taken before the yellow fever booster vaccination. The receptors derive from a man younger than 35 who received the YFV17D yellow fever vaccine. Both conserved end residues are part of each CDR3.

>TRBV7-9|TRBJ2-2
CASSPFSGGAGELFF
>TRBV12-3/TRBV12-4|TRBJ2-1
CASSLATGSSYNEQFF
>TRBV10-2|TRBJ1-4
CARQQTGPLKGLFF
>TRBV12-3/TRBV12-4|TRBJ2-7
CASSRGGYEQYF
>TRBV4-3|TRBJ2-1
CASSQVARFGEQFF
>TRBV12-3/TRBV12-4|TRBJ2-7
CASSWGDAYEQYF
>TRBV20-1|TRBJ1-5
CSAREGPNQPQHF
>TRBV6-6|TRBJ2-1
CASSPPGSSYNEQFF
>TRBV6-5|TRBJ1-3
CASSYGHSGNTIYF
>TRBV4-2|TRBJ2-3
CASSQPQGTDTQYF
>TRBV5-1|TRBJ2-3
CASSPPVAGGTDTQYF
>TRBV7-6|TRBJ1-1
CASSLVRGVPGSPNTEAFF
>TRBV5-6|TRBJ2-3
CASSFVSGGNTDTQYF
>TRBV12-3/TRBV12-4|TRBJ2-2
CASSLDRGYTGELFF
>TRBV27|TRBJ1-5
CASSLTHNQPQHF
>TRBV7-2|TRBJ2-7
CASSFFSGLAGGLDEQYF
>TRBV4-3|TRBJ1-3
CASSPTGNGNTIYF
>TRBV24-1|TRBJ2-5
CATSGAGEETQYF
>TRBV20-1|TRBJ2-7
CSALAGGRGEQYF
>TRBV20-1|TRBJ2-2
CSARVRAEGELFF
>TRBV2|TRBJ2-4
CAARRFAKNIQYF
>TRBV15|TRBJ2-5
CATSRASKETQYF
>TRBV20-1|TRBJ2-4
CSAALSGGGKGGIQYF
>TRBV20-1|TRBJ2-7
CSARDVISYEQYF
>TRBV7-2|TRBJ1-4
CASSSRDRGSRLFF
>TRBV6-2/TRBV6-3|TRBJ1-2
CASSYGQGRGYTF
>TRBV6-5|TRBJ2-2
CASRTDRGKNTGELFF
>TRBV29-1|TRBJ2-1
CSVEGQGIEQFF
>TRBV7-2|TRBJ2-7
CASSFLAGGLSYEQYF
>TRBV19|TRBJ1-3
CASNPRLGTSSGNTIYF
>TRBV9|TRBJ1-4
CASSVGGWNEKLFF
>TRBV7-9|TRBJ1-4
CASSYTGLDREKLFF
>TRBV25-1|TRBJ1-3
CASSHSASGNTIYF
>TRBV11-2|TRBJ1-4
CASRDDSGQGSEKLFF
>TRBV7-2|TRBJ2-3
CASGSGSTDTQYF
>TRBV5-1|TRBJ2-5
CASSSVAGKETQYF
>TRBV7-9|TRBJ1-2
CASSPLESVYTF
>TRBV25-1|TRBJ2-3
CASSKRTGRTSTDTQYF
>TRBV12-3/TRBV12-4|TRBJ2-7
CASSGTGDHEQYF
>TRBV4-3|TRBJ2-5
CASSQEPALPGLAGGEETQYF
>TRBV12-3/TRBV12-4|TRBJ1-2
CASGIRGNYGYTF
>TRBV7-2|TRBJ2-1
CASSIGQQHNEQFF
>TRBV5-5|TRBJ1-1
CASSFVGTVLTEAFF
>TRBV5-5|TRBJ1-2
CASSLITSYGYTF
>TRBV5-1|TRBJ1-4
CASSLVEGGDEKLFF
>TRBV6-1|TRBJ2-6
CASISSGAGANVLTF
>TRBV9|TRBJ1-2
CASSVATAGNYGYTF
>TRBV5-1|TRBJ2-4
CASSLVTGGAKNIQYF
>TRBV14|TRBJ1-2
CASSAGLGFDYTF
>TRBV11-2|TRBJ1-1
CASSLGGGGTEAFF
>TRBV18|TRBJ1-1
CASSHTGGNTEAFF
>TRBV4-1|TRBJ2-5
CASSQHTGVPSETQYF
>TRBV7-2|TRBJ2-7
CASSLGSLYEQYF
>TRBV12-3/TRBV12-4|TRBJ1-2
CAIRGVDYGYTF
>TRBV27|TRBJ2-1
CASSWGGGPYNEQFF